This TCR beta chain was identified in a study of shared clonotypes between healthy human individuals. Overall study: Researchers assigned three CD4 naive, three CD4 memory, two CD8 naive and one CD8 memory plate to each donor.

As to this clone: Its antigen is unidentified. The same CDR3 also results from other DNA sequences found in this sample.

With 7 bases removed from V and 2 bases from J, the gap between germline ends came to 3 bases. The CDR3 is made up of 12 amino acids. Germline CDR1 reads MNHEY; CDR2 reads SMNVEV (reference sequence). CD45RO negativity and positive selection for CCR7 defined naive CD8 cells, a population that excluded terminally differentiated effector memory CD45RA+ cells. Study-wide points: Memory subsets generally showed smaller estimated richness than naive subsets did.

Clones were read by immunoSEQ multiplex PCR, and TCRdb kept only the in-frame ones, dropping some. The sample lists around 2,000,000 clones; roughly 94% were seen once. The sequencing input was naive CD8+ T cells sorted from blood. The clonotype was recovered from a man aged 18 to 30 in good health. The rearrangement links TRBV27 to TRBJ2-6; D remains unclear. The CDR3 sequence: CASTTGANVLTF. For the CDR3, the DNA is TGTGCCAGCACGACTGGGGCCAACGTCCTGACTTTC.